This T cell receptor (beta chain) was sequenced for a study of T-cell reconstitution after alpha-beta-depleted transplantation in children. Germline V lookup: CDR1 SQVTM, CDR2 ANQGSEA. Trimming cost V 5 bases and J 7 bases, with 17 bases left between them. The CDR3 sequence is 13 residues long. Construction of the TCRbeta library involved unique molecular identifiers. TCRdb fed the PCR reads into MiXCR, producing one record per CDR3 protein. The sample yields 600,000 to 700,000 distinct CDR3 sequences, approximately 17% seen once. Ten or more counts support this clonotype. Sequences were derived from PBMCs from the stem cell graft donor, sampled from the stem cell graft. The TCR comes from a human donor who donated a stem cell graft to a child with acute myeloid leukemia. The chain links TRBV29-1 to TRBJ1-2; D is possibly TRBD1 (6 bases). CDR3 sequence: CSVLAGQVGGYTF. Here the CDR3 DNA reads TGCAGCGTTTTAGCGGGACAAGTGGGTGGCTACACCTTC.